These 17 T cell receptor beta chains originate from one sample sequenced in a study of CD8 T cells in Susac syndrome. RNA was extracted with the RNeasy kit, and a quantity of roughly 0.5 to 1 ug was reverse transcribed using random hexamers. TCRdb used MiXCR to reprocess the immunoSEQ multiplex PCR reads, holding one entry per CDR3 protein. The table records about 71,000 distinct CDR3 sequences, nearly 96% of them present only once. What was sequenced was CD4+ T cells from PBMCs. These receptors all stem from a human donor with multiple sclerosis.

J is TRBJ2-1 and V is TRBV3-1; maybe TRBD2 (5 bases). The CDR3 has 13 residues. V lost 4 bases, J lost 7 bases, and 11 bases lay in between. CDR1 and CDR2 from the germline V gene are LGHDT and YNNKEL (reference sequence). The chain's CDR3 is CASSLRGWNEQFF. CDR3 nucleotide sequence: TGTGCCAGCAGCCTACGGGGATGGAATGAGCAGTTCTTC.

The chain combines TRBV20-1 with TRBJ1-6, with 8 bases that match TRBD1. Germline CDR1 and CDR2: DFQATT and SNEGSKA (reference sequence). After removal of 5 bases from V and 13 bases from J, the junction contained 16 bases not matched to a gene. The CDR3 spans 15 residues. The CDR3 DNA reads TGCAGTGCTCCAGGGCGCAGGGGGCTCGGGTTGCCCCTCCACTTT. This translates into CSAPGRRGLGLPLHF.

The rearrangement uses TRBV5-6 and TRBJ1-2; D is perhaps TRBD1 (5 bases). The CDR3 contains 14 residues. Germline V gives CDR1 SGHDT, CDR2 YYEEEE. Trimming pared 6 bases from V and 4 bases from J, leaving 16 bases between. The CDR3 coding sequence is TGTGCCAGCACCATCGGAGGGGAAATCTATGGCTACACCTTC. It yields the protein CASTIGGEIYGYTF.

The V call is TRBV5-6, the J call TRBJ2-7; TRBD2 might be the D (5 bases). CDR1 SGHDT and CDR2 YYEEEE come from the germline V gene. The V end was cut by 4 bases, the J end by 0 bases, with 14 bases between. CDR3 length: 15 amino acids. For the CDR3, the DNA is TGTGCCAGCAGCATAGGGAGATCCCTCTCCTACGAGCAGTACTTC. It encodes CASSIGRSLSYEQYF.

The chain has TRBV3-1 and TRBJ2-5, with 7 bases fitting TRBD2. The V gene end was trimmed by 3 bases and the J gene end by 2 bases; junction bases not matched to a gene: 3. Germline assignment: CDR1 LGHDT and CDR2 YNNKEL (reference sequence). The CDR3 has 14 amino acids. The CDR3: CASSQGGSQETQYF. CDR3 DNA: TGTGCCAGCAGCCAGGGAGGGAGTCAAGAGACCCAGTACTTC.

The chain joins TRBV3-1 to TRBJ2-2; TRBD2 is a possible D gene (6 bases). The germline CDR1 and CDR2 sequences are LGHDT and YNNKEL (reference sequence). The CDR3 totals 14 residues. The germline V and J ends were trimmed by 3 bases and 5 bases, with 10 bases remaining between them. The CDR3 DNA follows: TGTGCCAGCAGCCACGCGGGGAGTACCGGGGAGCTGTTTTTT. Protein: CASSHAGSTGELFF.

This chain joins TRBV5-4 and TRBJ1-2; D remains ambiguous. Trimming left V 4 bases short and J 4 bases short, with 14 bases between. This CDR3 spans 14 amino acids. Germline V CDR1 and CDR2: SGHNT, YYREEE (reference sequence). This chain's CDR3 is CASSLTGLTYGYTF. CDR3 DNA sequence: TGTGCCAGCAGCCTCACCGGCCTAACCTATGGCTACACCTTC.

This rearrangement joins TRBV14 to TRBJ2-3; 8 bases match TRBD1. CDR1 is SGHDN and CDR2 is FVKESK in the germline V gene. Losses at the gene ends were 1 base for V and 4 bases for J; bases not matched to a gene: 4. The CDR3 is 15 residues long. The CDR3, as DNA: TGTGCCAGCAGCCAAGTTTCAGGGGGCCCAGATACGCAGTATTTT. Residues: CASSQVSGGPDTQYF.

The genes are TRBV9 and TRBJ2-3, with D possibly being TRBD1 (6 bases). The CDR3 is 13 amino acids. From germline, CDR1 is SGDLS and CDR2 YYNGEE. Trimming cost V 3 bases and J 2 bases, with 7 bases left between them. The CDR3 is CASSGGLTDTQYF. CDR3 coding DNA: TGTGCCAGCAGCGGGGGGCTCACAGATACGCAGTATTTT.

The V call is TRBV7-9, the J call TRBJ1-4; D ambiguous. The CDR3 extends over 15 amino acids. Trimming took off 2 bases at V and 2 bases at J, with 9 bases between the two ends. Germline loops: CDR1 SEHNR, CDR2 FQNEAQ (reference sequence). As DNA, the CDR3 is TGTGCCAGCAGCTTACTGGGGAGGACTAATGAAAAACTGTTTTTT. Translating gives CASSLLGRTNEKLFF.

The chain combines TRBV3-1 with TRBJ2-1, with 9 nucleotides matching TRBD1. Germline V gives CDR1 LGHDT, CDR2 YNNKEL (reference sequence). This CDR3 is 15 amino acids long. Unmatched junction bases numbered 2, after V lost 1 base and J lost 4 bases. The CDR3 nucleotides read TGTGCCAGCAGCCAAGCGGGGACAGGGTACAATGAGCAGTTCTTC. Its protein product is CASSQAGTGYNEQFF.

This sequence joins TRBV2 and TRBJ1-1; weak D call: TRBD1 (5 bases). The CDR3 length is 12 residues. V was shortened by 7 bases and J by 3 bases, with 9 bases between the two germline ends. Germline CDR1 SNHLY, CDR2 FYNNEI. This CDR3 is CASTREDTEAFF. CDR3 nucleotides: TGTGCCAGCACCAGGGAGGACACTGAAGCTTTCTTT.

The chain has TRBV29-1 and TRBJ1-1; 8 nucleotides align to TRBD1. The CDR3 totals 14 residues. Germline CDR1 SQVTM, CDR2 ANQGSEA. The junction had 4 bases not matched to a gene; V was cut back by 3 bases and J by 1 base. The chain's CDR3 is CSVDPGTGNTEAFF. Written as DNA, the CDR3 is TGCAGCGTTGATCCCGGGACAGGGAACACTGAAGCTTTCTTT.

V is TRBV18 and J is TRBJ2-7; 7 nucleotides align to TRBD1. This CDR3 has 14 amino acids. V was clipped by 5 bases and J by 0 bases; unmatched bases: 4. Germline CDR1 is KGHSH and CDR2 is LQKENI. The CDR3 reads CASSVGTDSYEQYF. For the CDR3, the DNA is TGTGCCAGCTCAGTGGGGACAGACTCCTACGAGCAGTACTTC. The whole variable domain, filled in from reference TRBV18 and TRBJ2-7, reads NAGVMQNPRHLVRRRGQEARLRCSPMKGHSHVYWYRQLPEEGLKFMVYLQKENIIDESGMPKERFSAEFPKEGPSILRIQQVVRGDSAAYFCASSVGTDSYEQYFGPGTRLTVT.

This chain connects TRBV11-2 to TRBJ2-7, with D possibly matching TRBD2 (6 bases). The V end lost 5 bases, the J end lost 5 bases, and 16 bases lay between the germline ends. Per germline, CDR1 SGHAT and CDR2 FQNNGV. This CDR3 has 14 residues. CDR3 region: CASSKERLVNEQYF. The CDR3 region has the DNA TGTGCCAGCAGCAAAGAACGACTAGTCAACGAGCAGTACTTC.

The chain is built from TRBV7-9 and TRBJ2-5, with no clear D. The V end was cut by 0 bases, the J end by 4 bases, with 9 bases between. Germline loops: CDR1 SEHNR, CDR2 FQNEAQ (reference sequence). The CDR3 consists of 14 residues. CDR3 sequence (DNA): TGTGCCAGCAGCTTAGCCCTGGCAGGAGAGACCCAGTACTTC. Translated, it gives CASSLALAGETQYF.

The sample holds one count of this clonotype. The chain recombines TRBV24-1 with TRBJ1-1; D is possibly TRBD1 (6 bases). With 7 bases removed from V and 0 bases from J, the gap between germline ends came to 8 bases. In germline, CDR1 is KGHDR, CDR2 SFDVKD. The CDR3 consists of 13 residues. The CDR3 here is CATRGQLNTEAFF. DNA for the CDR3: TGTGCCACCAGAGGACAGTTGAACACTGAAGCTTTCTTT.